This entry lists 25 T cell receptor beta chains sequenced from one sample in a study of memory CD4+ T cells and cytomegalovirus serostatus. Single viable CD3+CD4+CD8-CD45RO+ cells were sorted as the memory CD4+ T cells. Clones were sequenced by immunoSEQ multiplex PCR, and TCRdb holds only the in-frame ones, with some missing. This table has about 73,000 clones, 78% appearing once. The sample comprised memory CD4+ T cells from blood. The receptors were gathered from an adult in good health and CMV-seropositive.

The V call is TRBV5-1, the J call TRBJ2-2, with 8 bases identical to TRBD2. The trim removed 4 bases at V and 6 bases at J, leaving 11 bases unmatched. The length of the CDR3 is 16 residues. Germline V CDR1 and CDR2: SGHRS, YFSETQ. The chain's CDR3 is CASSPTFSGTAGELFF. As DNA, the CDR3 is TGCGCCAGCAGCCCTACCTTTAGCGGGACGGCCGGGGAGCTGTTTTTT.

V usage is TRBV10-1 and J usage is TRBJ1-1; 7 bases line up with TRBD1. V was clipped by 7 bases and J by 5 bases; unmatched bases: 7. Germline loops: CDR1 WNHNN, CDR2 SYGVQD (reference sequence). The CDR3 is 13 amino acids. The CDR3 DNA sequence: TGCGCCAGCAACCCTCGACAGGGAACTGAAGCTTTCTTT. Residues: CASNPRQGTEAFF.

This clone came up once. This sequence joins TRBV6-1 and TRBJ1-5; 8 nucleotides agree with TRBD1. The CDR3 length is 15 residues. The germline gives CDR1 MNHNS, CDR2 SASEGT. V was pared by 1 base and J by 5 bases, with 4 bases of the junction left unmatched. This chain's CDR3 is CASSEGQGAHQPQHF. CDR3 nucleotide sequence: TGTGCCAGCAGTGAAGGGCAGGGGGCTCATCAGCCCCAGCATTTT.

This clone was detected once. Here the CDR3 reads CASRLTVVGTEAFF. CDR3 nucleotides: TGTGCCAGTAGATTGACAGTTGTCGGCACTGAAGCTTTCTTT. The chain couples TRBV19 to TRBJ1-1; weak D call: TRBD1 (5 bases). V was pared by 6 bases and J by 4 bases, with 15 bases between. Germline assignment: CDR1 LNHDA and CDR2 SQIVND (reference sequence). The length of the CDR3 is 14 residues.

This chain joins TRBV27 and TRBJ1-2; TRBD1 might be the D (6 bases). The CDR3 has 14 amino acids. Germline V lookup: CDR1 MNHEY, CDR2 SMNVEV (reference sequence). Trimming removed 6 bases from V and 4 bases from J, with 15 bases in between. This CDR3 reads CASSPWTAGYGYTF. CDR3 bases: TGTGCCAGCAGCCCTTGGACAGCGGGCTATGGCTACACCTTC.

The rearrangement joins TRBV5-6 to TRBJ2-7; possible D gene TRBD2, 6 bases. From germline, CDR1 is SGHDT and CDR2 YYEEEE. Deletions cut 0 bases from V and 4 bases from J, with 8 bases between. The CDR3 sequence is 13 residues long. The CDR3 DNA is TGTGCCAGCAGCTTGGGGGGAGGATACGAGCAGTACTTC. This encodes CASSLGGGYEQYF.

The V and J genes are TRBV2 and TRBJ2-5; D perhaps matches TRBD2 (6 bases). CDR1 and CDR2 (germline): SNHLY, FYNNEI. The CDR3 length is 17 residues. Trimming shortened V by 6 bases and J by 2 bases, and 22 bases separated the two germline ends. The CDR3, as DNA: TGTGCCAGCAGAGGCGGGATCCTAGAGCGCCCGCAAGAGACCCAGTACTTC. Amino acid sequence: CASRGGILERPQETQYF. The complete variable domain, with remaining parts taken from reference TRBV2 and TRBJ2-5, reads EPEVTQTPSHQVTQMGQEVILRCVPISNHLYFYWYRQILGQKVEFLVSFYNNEISEKSEIFDDQFSVERPDGSNFTLKIRSTKLEDSAMYFCASRGGILERPQETQYFGPGTRLLVL.

This clone appeared once. The chain is built from TRBV2 and TRBJ1-4; no firm D call. V was trimmed by 4 bases and J by 10 bases, leaving 19 bases between them. The CDR3 runs 15 residues. Germline assignment: CDR1 SNHLY and CDR2 FYNNEI. The CDR3 DNA follows: TGTGCCAGCAGTGTTGACAACAGTGCCGCAGGAAAACTGTTTTTT. It codes for CASSVDNSAAGKLFF.

This chain links TRBV28 with TRBJ1-4, with a tentative D call TRBD1 (6 bases). There are 15 residues in the CDR3. V was pared by 7 bases and J by 8 bases, with 20 bases between. The germline V gene encodes CDR1 MDHEN and CDR2 SYDVKM. The CDR3 coding sequence is TGTGCCAGCACCCCTACTGGGAGGGGGACGGAAAAACTGTTTTTT. Protein product: CASTPTGRGTEKLFF.

This clone has a handful of counts. The rearrangement joins TRBV28 to TRBJ2-3; possibly TRBD1 or TRBD2 for D (6 bases each). Germline-derived CDR1 and CDR2 are MDHEN and SYDVKM. The CDR3 runs 14 residues. With 5 bases removed from V and 6 bases from J, the gap between germline ends came to 15 bases. For the CDR3, the DNA is TGTGCCAGCAGTACTTCCGGGGGCGGGGATACGCAGTATTTT. Amino acid sequence: CASSTSGGGDTQYF.

The genes are TRBV2 and TRBJ1-6; D is unresolved. Germline-derived CDR1 and CDR2 are SNHLY and FYNNEI. Trimming left V 4 bases short and J 7 bases short, with 11 bases between. The CDR3 sequence is 14 residues long. Here the CDR3 DNA reads TGTGCCAGCAGTGTAGAACAGTTAAATTCACCCCTCCACTTT. It is translated as CASSVEQLNSPLHF. The whole variable domain, filled in from reference TRBV2 and TRBJ1-6, reads EPEVTQTPSHQVTQMGQEVILRCVPISNHLYFYWYRQILGQKVEFLVSFYNNEISEKSEIFDDQFSVERPDGSNFTLKIRSTKLEDSAMYFCASSVEQLNSPLHFGNGTRLTVT.

This chain connects TRBV7-8 to TRBJ2-4; D may be TRBD2 (6 bases). CDR1 is SGHVS, CDR2 FQNEAQ, per germline. The CDR3 consists of 13 residues. Trimming pared 6 bases from V and 3 bases from J, leaving 9 bases between. CDR3 nucleotides: TGTGCCAGCAGGGGACTCTTCAAAAACATTCAGTACTTC. It is translated as CASRGLFKNIQYF.

This chain uses TRBV7-9 with TRBJ2-1, with 9 bases fitting TRBD2. Trimming at V came to 4 bases and at J to 5 bases, leaving 9 bases not matched to a gene. CDR3 length: 16 residues. Germline CDR1 SEHNR, CDR2 FQNEAQ (reference sequence). CDR3 loop: CASSSLAGRGDNEQFF. CDR3 in DNA: TGTGCCAGCAGCTCTCTAGCGGGAAGGGGGGACAATGAGCAGTTCTTC.

The chain joins TRBV18 to TRBJ1-2; D gene uncertain. Germline V gene data show CDR1 as KGHSH and CDR2 as LQKENI. V lost 2 bases and J lost 4, with 11 bases in between. This CDR3 is 14 amino acids long. CDR3 sequence: CASSPGGFVYGYTF. The CDR3 DNA reads as TGTGCCAGCTCACCAGGAGGGTTCGTCTATGGCTACACCTTC.

Only a few counts were recorded for this clone. The rearrangement joins TRBV25-1 to TRBJ2-2, with D possibly matching TRBD2 (6 bases). The CDR3 length is 14 residues. Deletions cut 9 bases from V and 4 bases from J, with 15 bases between. Germline V CDR1 and CDR2: MGHDK, SYGVNS. This CDR3 reads CASRAGTRTGELFF. CDR3 bases: TGTGCCAGTCGAGCAGGGACTCGCACCGGGGAGCTGTTTTTT.

Notes on this clone: The junction differs from germline at one of its ends, possibly a read error. This chain links TRBV19 with TRBJ1-5, with D possibly being TRBD1 (5 bases). The germline V gene encodes CDR1 LNHDA and CDR2 SQIVND (reference sequence). This CDR3 has 16 amino acids. The CDR3 nucleotides are TGTGCCAGTAGTATGAACTCAAGGGACCCTATATCGCCCCGGCATTTT. Translation: CASSMNSRDPISPRHF. Based on the CDR3 plus reference TRBV19 and TRBJ1-5, the full variable domain is DGGITQSPKYLFRKEGQNVTLSCEQNLNHDAMYWYRQDPGQGLRLIYYSQIVNDFQKGDIAEGYSVSREKKESFPLTVTSAQKNPTAFYLCASSMNSRDPISPRHFGDGTRLSIL.

The chain links TRBV5-8 to TRBJ2-5, with D possibly matching TRBD1 (6 bases). The CDR3 totals 17 residues. Germline CDR1 is SGHTS and CDR2 is YDEGEE. V lost 0 bases, J lost 4 bases, and 19 bases lay in between. The DNA for the CDR3 is TGTGCCAGCAGCTTGGGTACTCGACAGGTCGGGGCAGAGACCCAGTACTTC. Protein: CASSLGTRQVGAETQYF.

The rearrangement uses TRBV2 and TRBJ2-7; TRBD1 agrees at 10 bases. The CDR3 totals 14 residues. CDR1 is SNHLY, CDR2 FYNNEI, per germline. V was clipped by 6 bases and J by 2 bases; unmatched bases: 4. The CDR3 protein is CASRTGTGAYEQYF. The DNA for the CDR3 is TGTGCCAGCAGAACCGGGACAGGGGCCTACGAGCAGTACTTC. Drawing the rest from reference TRBV2 and TRBJ2-7, the complete variable domain is EPEVTQTPSHQVTQMGQEVILRCVPISNHLYFYWYRQILGQKVEFLVSFYNNEISEKSEIFDDQFSVERPDGSNFTLKIRSTKLEDSAMYFCASRTGTGAYEQYFGPGTRLTVT.

The V gene is TRBV5-6, the J gene TRBJ2-2; TRBD2 is a possible D gene (5 bases). Germline V gives CDR1 SGHDT, CDR2 YYEEEE. The CDR3 covers 15 residues. Trimming cost V 9 bases and J 4 bases, with 19 bases left between them. DNA of the CDR3: TGTGCCACCGCCCGGAGAATTGGGAGCACCGGGGAGCTGTTTTTT. Amino acid sequence: CATARRIGSTGELFF.

This clone was found a few times. The chain couples TRBV18 to TRBJ1-5, with D possibly TRBD1 on 5 matching bases. Deletions cut 3 bases from V and 7 bases from J, with 13 bases between. CDR3 length: 14 residues. Germline-derived CDR1 and CDR2 are KGHSH and LQKENI. The CDR3 DNA reads TGTGCCAGCTCACCGGGGACCCGGCGGCAGCCCCAGCATTTT. As protein: CASSPGTRRQPQHF.

The chain carries TRBV7-2 and TRBJ1-2, with D hard to call. Germline values: CDR1 SGHTA, CDR2 FQGNSA. This CDR3 region has 15 residues. V lost 4 bases to trimming and J lost 8 bases, with 20 bases between them. The CDR3 spells CASSYSPGPSTGYTF. The CDR3 DNA is TGTGCCAGCAGCTACTCCCCCGGGCCTTCGACGGGCTACACCTTC.

This clone appeared a few times. DNA of the CDR3: TGTGCCAGCAGTCCGCTTAAGCAGGGTTACAGCTTCCATCCCTTCTACGAGCAGTACTTC. Protein product: CASSPLKQGYSFHPFYEQYF. The rearrangement links TRBV7-6 to TRBJ2-7; maybe TRBD1 (5 bases). CDR3 size: 20 residues. The V end was cut by 6 bases, the J end by 3 bases, with 33 bases between. Germline V CDR1 and CDR2: SGHVS, FNYEAQ.

The genes are TRBV4-3 and TRBJ2-2; tentative D call: TRBD2 (6 bases). CDR3 size: 16 residues. The V end was cut by 0 bases, the J end by 0 bases, with 8 bases between. CDR1 LGHNA and CDR2 YSLEER come from the germline V gene. The CDR3 spells CASSQEAGPNTGELFF. CDR3 nucleotides: TGCGCCAGCAGCCAAGAGGCGGGACCGAACACCGGGGAGCTGTTTTTT.

V usage is TRBV30 and J usage is TRBJ2-7, with no clear D. There are 14 residues in the CDR3. V shed 0 bases and J shed 3 bases, with 12 bases lying between them. The V gene's germline CDR1 is GTSNPN and CDR2 SVGIG (reference sequence). CDR3 sequence: CAWSVGRPVYEQYF. Here the CDR3 DNA reads TGTGCCTGGAGTGTAGGTCGGCCGGTCTACGAGCAGTACTTC. Full variable domain (missing parts from reference TRBV30 and TRBJ2-7): SQTIHQWPATLVQPVGSPLSLECTVEGTSNPNLYWYRQAAGRGLQLLFYSVGIGQISSEVPQNLSASRPQDRQFILSSKKLLLSDSGFYLCAWSVGRPVYEQYFGPGTRLTVT.

This clone showed up just a few times. The CDR3 DNA is TGTGCCATCAACAAGGACCCGAACACTGAAGCTTTCTTT. Protein sequence: CAINKDPNTEAFF. V usage is TRBV10-3 and J usage is TRBJ1-1; D is ambiguous. The CDR3 spans 13 residues. Germline assignment: CDR1 ENHRY and CDR2 SYGVKD. The V gene lost 7 bases and the J gene lost 1 base, with 10 bases spanning the gap.